This T cell receptor beta chain was profiled in a study of shared clonotypes between healthy human individuals. Points from the study as a whole: Few donors limited the genetic and exposure-history diversity represented.

Assay: immunoSEQ multiplex PCR; the TCRdb copy retains only in-frame clones and omits some. The sample yields approximately 1.1 million clones, 75% to 80% seen once. From CD4+ cells came CD45RA+ naive and CD45RA-negative memory subsets. Details on this clone: Its specificity is unknown. This sample also contains other DNA sequences that code for the same CDR3.

This clonotype was obtained from a man aged 18 to 29 in good health. Some clones in this sample may be carry-over from other donors' samples. Sequencing was carried out using memory CD4+ T cells from PBMCs. Regarding subset: CD45RA-negative fraction.

DNA of the CDR3: TGTGCCAGCAGCTCGAAGAAAGGCACTGAAGCTTTCTTT. Protein: CASSSKKGTEAFF. This rearrangement joins TRBV7-2 to TRBJ1-1; no reliable D call. The CDR3 runs to 13 residues. Germline values: CDR1 SGHTA, CDR2 FQGNSA. The ends were cut back, 4 bases at V and 4 bases at J, with 10 bases in the middle.